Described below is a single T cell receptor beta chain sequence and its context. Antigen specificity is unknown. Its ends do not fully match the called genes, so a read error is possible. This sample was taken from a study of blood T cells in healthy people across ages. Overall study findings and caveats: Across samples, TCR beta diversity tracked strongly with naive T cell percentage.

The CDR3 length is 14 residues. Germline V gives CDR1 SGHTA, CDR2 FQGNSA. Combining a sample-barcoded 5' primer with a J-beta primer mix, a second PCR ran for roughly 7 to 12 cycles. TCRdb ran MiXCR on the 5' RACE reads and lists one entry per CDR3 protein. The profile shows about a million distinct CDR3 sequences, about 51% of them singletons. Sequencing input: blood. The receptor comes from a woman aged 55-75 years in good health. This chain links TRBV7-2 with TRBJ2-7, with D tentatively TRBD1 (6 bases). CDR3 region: CAGSLGGSSYEQYF. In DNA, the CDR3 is TGTGCCGGCAGCTTAGGGGGTAGCTCCTACGAGCAGTACTTC. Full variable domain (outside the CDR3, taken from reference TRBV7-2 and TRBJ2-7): GAGVSQSPSNKVTEKGKDVELRCDPISGHTALYWYRQSLGQGLEFLIYFQGNSAPDKSGLPSDRFSAERTGGSVSTLTIQRTQQEDSAVYLCAGSLGGSSYEQYFGPGTRLTVT.